The present TCR beta chain was sequenced within a study of human T cells and chemical hapten exposure. Germline V lookup: CDR1 KGHSH, CDR2 LQKENI. V was clipped by 3 bases and J by 3 bases, with 12 bases between them. The CDR3 is 16 residues long. In the study's own analysis: With a range of about 23,224 to 700,000, the median per sample was roughly 97,000 TCRs. TCRdb independently ran MiXCR on the RACE reads; one entry per CDR3 protein. TCRdb, not the original authors, processed these V and J calls. In the table there are some 300,000 distinct CDR3 sequences, approximately 5.8% of which are singletons. Time point meaning: pre-sensitization, week 0. Treatment given: therapeutic diphenylcyclopropenone sensitization with weekly scalp DPC. This clonotype was seen many times.

This chain links TRBV18 with TRBJ1-6; tentatively, D is TRBD1 (5 bases). This TCR came from a woman aged 18-29 years with alopecia areata. Some clones in this sample may be carry-over from other donors' samples. The sample here was whole blood, taken in connection with sensitization to the hapten diphenylcyclopropenone (DPC). The CDR3 reads CASSPQSQDYNSPLHF. CDR3 nucleotides: TGTGCCAGCTCACCGCAGTCACAGGACTATAATTCACCCCTCCACTTT.